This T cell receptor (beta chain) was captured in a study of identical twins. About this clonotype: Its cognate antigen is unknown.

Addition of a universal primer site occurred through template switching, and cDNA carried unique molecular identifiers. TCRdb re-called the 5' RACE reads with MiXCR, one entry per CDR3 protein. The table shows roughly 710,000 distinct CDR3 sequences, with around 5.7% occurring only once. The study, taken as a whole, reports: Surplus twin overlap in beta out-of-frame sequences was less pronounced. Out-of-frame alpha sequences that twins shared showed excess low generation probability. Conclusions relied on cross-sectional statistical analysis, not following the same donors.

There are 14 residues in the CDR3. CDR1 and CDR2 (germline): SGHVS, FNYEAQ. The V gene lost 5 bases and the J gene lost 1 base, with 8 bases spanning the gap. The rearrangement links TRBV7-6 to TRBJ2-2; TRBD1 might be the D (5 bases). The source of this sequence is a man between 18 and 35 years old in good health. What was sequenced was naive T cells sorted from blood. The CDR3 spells CASSGHRNTGELFF. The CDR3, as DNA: TGTGCCAGCAGCGGACACAGGAACACCGGGGAGCTGTTTTTT.